Following are 18 T cell receptor beta chains from one sample sequenced in a study of T cell responses to AZD1222 COVID-19 vaccine. Data came from immunoSEQ multiplex PCR; TCRdb stores just in-frame clones and leaves some out. The profile shows 95,000 to 110,000 clones, 93% of them singletons. The input for sequencing was peripheral blood, taken on day 0 of AZD1222 vaccination. The receptors here all came from an adult in good health.

The chain joins TRBV6-4 to TRBJ2-5; tentative D call: TRBD1 (6 bases). The CDR3 has 17 residues. Germline CDR1 reads MRHNA; CDR2 reads SNTAGT. V was pared by 0 bases and J by 2 bases, with 16 bases between. As DNA, the CDR3 is TGTGCCAGCAGTGACTCCCTGACAGGTTATGGGCAAGAGACCCAGTACTTC. Encoded protein: CASSDSLTGYGQETQYF.

The chain combines TRBV3-1 (or the pseudogene TRBV3-2) with TRBJ2-5, with 8 bases matching TRBD2. The CDR3 has 16 residues. The germline V gene encodes CDR1 LGHDT and CDR2 YNNKEL (reference sequence). The junction had 4 bases not matched to a gene; V was cut back by 1 base and J by 0 bases. CDR3 sequence: CASSQGLAGYQETQYF. The DNA for the CDR3 is TGTGCCAGCAGCCAAGGATTAGCGGGATACCAAGAGACCCAGTACTTC.

The chain employs TRBV2 and TRBJ2-1; a weak D match, TRBD1 (6 bases). Germline CDR1 and CDR2: SNHLY and FYNNEI. The CDR3 is 13 residues long. Trimming stripped 10 bases from V and 8 bases from J, with 18 bases between. This CDR3 reads CATRSGAGDEQFF. The CDR3 coding sequence is TGTGCCACCCGATCAGGGGCCGGGGATGAGCAGTTCTTC.

The chain is built from TRBV16 and TRBJ2-7; 8 bases agree with TRBD2. V lost 3 bases, J lost 6 bases, and 16 bases stayed unmatched. The length of the CDR3 is 17 residues. CDR1 KGHSY and CDR2 FQNENV come from the germline V gene. The CDR3 spells CASSHSVGREGKGEQYF. The CDR3 DNA reads TGTGCCAGCAGCCACTCTGTTGGTCGGGAGGGTAAAGGCGAGCAGTACTTC.

This clone was detected only a few times. V is TRBV11-2 and J is TRBJ2-2; perhaps TRBD1 as D (6 bases). CDR3 length: 15 residues. Germline V CDR1 and CDR2: SGHAT, FQNNGV. V was trimmed by 3 bases and J by 2 bases, leaving 10 bases between them. The CDR3 region is CASSFWTDNTGELFF. In DNA form, the CDR3 reads TGTGCCAGCAGCTTCTGGACAGACAACACCGGGGAGCTGTTTTTT.

The chain couples TRBV7-2 to TRBJ1-2; a possible D gene is TRBD1 (5 bases). V shed 6 bases and J shed 3 bases, with 8 bases lying between them. This CDR3 has 12 amino acids. The germline gives CDR1 SGHTA, CDR2 FQGNSA. The CDR3 nucleotides read TGTGCCAGCAGTCCAGGGTACTATGGCTACACCTTC. Protein product: CASSPGYYGYTF. Supplemented by reference TRBV7-2 and TRBJ1-2, the full variable domain reads GAGVSQSPSNKVTEKGKDVELRCDPISGHTALYWYRQSLGQGLEFLIYFQGNSAPDKSGLPSDRFSAERTGGSVSTLTIQRTQQEDSAVYLCASSPGYYGYTFGSGTRLTVV.

This clone was observed a single time. The V gene is TRBV7-8, the J gene TRBJ2-7; 8 bases match TRBD2. Germline V CDR1 and CDR2: SGHVS, FQNEAQ. This CDR3 region has 16 residues. The V gene end was trimmed by 2 bases and the J gene end by 0 bases; junction bases not matched to a gene: 6. The CDR3 spells CASSLTRTSSSYEQYF. The CDR3 DNA reads as TGTGCCAGCAGCTTAACCCGGACTAGCAGCTCCTACGAGCAGTACTTC.

The V call is TRBV9, the J call TRBJ2-2; 7 bases agree with TRBD2. After removal of 8 bases from V and 6 bases from J, the junction contained 13 bases not matched to a gene. CDR1 is SGDLS and CDR2 is YYNGEE in the germline V gene. The CDR3 has 15 amino acids. CDR3 loop: CASSRRIREAGELFF. In DNA form, the CDR3 reads TGTGCCAGTAGCAGGCGTATACGGGAGGCCGGGGAGCTGTTTTTT.

The genes are TRBV5-1 and TRBJ2-2, with 8 bases aligning to TRBD2. Per the germline V gene, CDR1 is SGHRS and CDR2 is YFSETQ. V lost 0 bases, J lost 7 bases, and 11 bases stayed unmatched. The CDR3 extends over 17 amino acids. CDR3 sequence: CASSLEVSGSMDGELFF. The CDR3 DNA is TGCGCCAGCAGCTTGGAGGTGAGCGGGAGTATGGACGGGGAGCTGTTTTTT.

The chain has TRBV19 and TRBJ2-5; maybe TRBD2 (6 bases). V was shortened by 5 bases and J by 3 bases, with 19 bases between the two germline ends. CDR1 and CDR2 from the germline V gene are LNHDA and SQIVND (reference sequence). The CDR3 totals 16 residues. The CDR3 nucleotides read TGTGCCAGTAGTGCCTCCGTTGCTAGCGAGAAAGAGACCCAGTACTTC. It specifies CASSASVASEKETQYF.

The CDR3 coding sequence is TGTGCCAGTAGTATAGCGGACCCGAGGGATGAGCAGTTCTTC. Protein: CASSIADPRDEQFF. This chain links TRBV19 with TRBJ2-1; a possible D gene is TRBD2 (5 bases). The CDR3 runs to 14 residues. The germline V gene has CDR1 LNHDA and CDR2 SQIVND (reference sequence). The V and J ends lost 1 base and 8 bases respectively, with 12 bases between them.

V usage is TRBV9 and J usage is TRBJ1-5, with D unresolved. The CDR3 has 13 amino acids. V gave up 1 base and J gave up 9 bases, with 11 bases separating them. The V gene's germline CDR1 is SGDLS and CDR2 YYNGEE. CDR3 DNA: TGTGCCAGCAGCGTAAACACCGAGTCGCCCCAGCATTTT. This codes for CASSVNTESPQHF.

The rearrangement joins TRBV30 to TRBJ1-1, with no clear D. The V end lost 4 bases, the J end lost 6 bases, and 12 bases lay between the germline ends. The V gene's germline CDR1 is GTSNPN and CDR2 SVGIG (reference sequence). This CDR3 is 12 amino acids long. CDR3 coding DNA: TGTGCCTGGAAGGCTGGCAGCCCTGAAGCTTTCTTT. Protein product: CAWKAGSPEAFF.

The sample holds a few counts of this clone. The rearrangement joins TRBV24-1 to TRBJ1-6, with 8 bases aligning to TRBD1. Germline assignment: CDR1 KGHDR and CDR2 SFDVKD. This CDR3 has 14 amino acids. The V and J ends lost 7 bases and 5 bases, in that order; junction bases with no gene match: 3. The CDR3 reads CATSQTGDNSPLHF. The CDR3, as DNA: TGTGCCACCAGCCAGACAGGGGATAATTCACCCCTCCACTTT.

The CDR3 nucleotides read TGTGCCAGCAGTACCCGGACTAGCGGGAGGGACACAGATACGCAGTATTTT. It encodes CASSTRTSGRDTDTQYF. The V gene is TRBV6-2 or TRBV6-3, the J gene TRBJ2-3, with 15 bases lining up with TRBD2. Trimming cost V 5 bases and J 2 bases; bases outside gene matches: 5. In germline, CDR1 is MNHEY, CDR2 SVGEGT. This CDR3 is 17 amino acids long.

The chain uses TRBV7-2 and TRBJ2-7; 9 bases match TRBD2. J was trimmed by 3 bases and V by 5 bases; bases with no gene match: 11. This CDR3 is built from 16 residues. Germline-derived CDR1 and CDR2 are SGHTA and FQGNSA. The CDR3 here is CASSHLAGLRRYEQYF. CDR3 sequence (DNA): TGTGCCAGCAGCCATCTAGCGGGACTAAGACGCTACGAGCAGTACTTC.

The genes are TRBV27 and TRBJ1-2, with 9 bases matching TRBD1. The CDR3 is 13 residues long. V shed 2 bases, J shed 8 bases, and the junction held 3 bases outside the gene matches. Germline-derived CDR1 and CDR2 are MNHEY and SMNVEV (reference sequence). The CDR3 nucleotides are TGTGCCAGCAGTTTAAGGACAGGGGACGGCTACACCTTC. Translated: CASSLRTGDGYTF.

The rearrangement uses TRBV2 and TRBJ1-6; D gene unclear. Germline V gene lookup returns CDR1 SNHLY and CDR2 FYNNEI. V lost 4 bases and J 7 bases, leaving 11 bases between the germline ends. The CDR3 consists of 14 residues. CDR3 residues: CASSAGSANSPLHF. CDR3 nucleotides: TGTGCCAGCAGTGCGGGGTCAGCGAATTCACCCCTCCACTTT.